This T cell receptor (beta chain) was documented in a study of cytomegalovirus exposure and HLA in healthy donors. Study findings and constraints: Highest at DRB1 and lowest at HLA-C, TCR association rates differed among HLA loci in a later analysis. CMV antigen specificity of three CMV-associated chains was confirmed in vitro.

Turning to this clone: Antigen specificity is unknown.

The PCR ran on 60 Vbeta and 13 Jbeta primers. Assay: immunoSEQ multiplex PCR; the TCRdb copy retains only in-frame clones and omits some. The specimen's table records tens of thousands of clones. Germline V lookup: CDR1 SGHTA, CDR2 FQGNSA. The CDR3 is made up of 16 amino acids. V trimming: 5 bases; J trimming: 6 bases; junction bases outside the gene matches: 12. Sample: PBMCs. The receptor was derived from a man aged 40-49 years in good health and CMV-seronegative. The V gene is TRBV7-2, the J gene TRBJ1-4; 7 bases line up with TRBD1. The CDR3 here is CASSRTGHRIDEKLFF. The DNA of the CDR3 is TGTGCCAGCAGCAGGACAGGCCATAGAATCGATGAAAAACTGTTTTTT.